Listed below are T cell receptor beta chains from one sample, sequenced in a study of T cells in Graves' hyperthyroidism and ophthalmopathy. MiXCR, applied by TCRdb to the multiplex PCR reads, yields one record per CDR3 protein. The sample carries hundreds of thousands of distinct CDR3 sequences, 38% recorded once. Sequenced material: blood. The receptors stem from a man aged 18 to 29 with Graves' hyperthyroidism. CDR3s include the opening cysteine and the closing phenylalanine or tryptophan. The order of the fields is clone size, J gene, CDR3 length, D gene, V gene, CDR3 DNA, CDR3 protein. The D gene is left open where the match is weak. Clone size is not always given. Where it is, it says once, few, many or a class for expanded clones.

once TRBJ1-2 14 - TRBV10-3 TGTGCCATCAGAGGGCAGGGGTACGAGGATGGCTACACCTTC CAIRGQGYEDGYTF
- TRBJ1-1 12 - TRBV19 TGTGCCAGTAGTATAGGGGAAACTGAAGCTTTCTTT CASSIGETEAFF
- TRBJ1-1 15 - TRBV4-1 TGCGCCAGCAGCCAAGTCGGGGGTCAGAACACTGAAGCTTTCTTT CASSQVGGQNTEAFF
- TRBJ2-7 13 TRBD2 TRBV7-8 TGTGCCAGTCGGCGGGAGGGCGGCTACGAGCAGTACTTC CASRREGGYEQYF
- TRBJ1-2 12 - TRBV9 TGTGCCAGCAGCGCACCGAATGGCGGCTACACCTTC CASSAPNGGYTF
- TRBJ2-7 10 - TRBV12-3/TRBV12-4 TGTGCCAGCAGAGGAGACGTTGAGTACTTC CASRGDVEYF
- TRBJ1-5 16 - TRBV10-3 TGTGCCATCAGTGAGGGATCCTTAGGAAGCAATCAGCCCCAGCATTTT CAISEGSLGSNQPQHF
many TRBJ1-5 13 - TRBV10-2 TGCGCCAGCAGTGAGTCGGCAAATCAGCCCCAGCATTTT CASSESANQPQHF
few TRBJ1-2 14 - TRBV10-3 TGTGCCATCAGGGCCCTCGGGGCGGACTATGGCTACACCTTC CAIRALGADYGYTF
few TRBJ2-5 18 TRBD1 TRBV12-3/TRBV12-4 TGTGCCAGCAGTTTAGGGAGTTTGGGGACAGGGTCAGCCGAGACCCAGTACTTC CASSLGSLGTGSAETQYF
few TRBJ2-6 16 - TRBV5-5 TGTGCCAGCAGCTTGGGGGCAGGGTATGGGGCCAACGTCCTGACTTTC CASSLGAGYGANVLTF
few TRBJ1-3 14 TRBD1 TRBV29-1 TGCAGCGCCTCAATAGGACAGGGAAGAAACACCATATATTTT CSASIGQGRNTIYF
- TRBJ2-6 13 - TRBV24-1 TGTGCCACCAGTGACTCCGGGGCCAACGTCCTGACTTTC CATSDSGANVLTF
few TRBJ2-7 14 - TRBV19 TGTGCCAGTAGTATGAGTCGGACAGCCTACGAGCAGTACTTC CASSMSRTAYEQYF
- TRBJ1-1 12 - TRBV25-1 TGTACCAGCCCCGAGGGGGGGCCTGAAGCTTTCTTT CTSPEGGPEAFF
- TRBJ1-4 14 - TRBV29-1 TGCAGCGTTAAGGGAGGGGCCACTAATGAAAAACTGTTTTTT CSVKGGATNEKLFF
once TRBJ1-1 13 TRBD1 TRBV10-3 TGTGCCATCACCTCGGGGGACAGGGGGGAAGCTTTCTTT CAITSGDRGEAFF
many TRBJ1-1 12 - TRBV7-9 TGTGCCAGCAGCCCCTGGGGAAATGAAGCTTTCTTT CASSPWGNEAFF
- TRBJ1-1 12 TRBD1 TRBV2 TGTGCCAGCAGACAGGGGATCGGTGAAGCTTTCTTT CASRQGIGEAFF
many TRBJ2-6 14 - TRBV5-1 TGCGCCAGCAGCTTGGTGGAAGGGGCCAACGTCCTGACTTTC CASSLVEGANVLTF
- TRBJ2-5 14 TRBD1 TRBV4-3 TGCGCCAGCAGCCCCCGGGCACAGGGGGAGACCCAGTACTTC CASSPRAQGETQYF
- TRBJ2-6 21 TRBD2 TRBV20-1 TGCAGTGCTAGTGGCTTCGAGTCCCCCGCGGGAGGGGTCTCTGGGGCCAACGTCCTGACTTTC CSASGFESPAGGVSGANVLTF
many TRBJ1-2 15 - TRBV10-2 TGCGCCAGCAGGGGGATAGACAAAACTAACTATGGCTACACCTTC CASRGIDKTNYGYTF
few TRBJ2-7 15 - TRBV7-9 TGTGCCAGCAGCCCGGACATTTTGGGATCCTACGAGCAGTACTTC CASSPDILGSYEQYF
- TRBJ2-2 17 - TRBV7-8 TGTGCCAGCAGCCAATACGTCCGGACGTCGAACGCCGGGGAGCTGTTTTTT CASSQYVRTSNAGELFF
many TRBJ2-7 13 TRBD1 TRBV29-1 TGCAGCGTTCGGGACAGGGAATTTGACGAGCAGTACTTC CSVRDREFDEQYF
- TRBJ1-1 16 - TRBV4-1 TGCGCCAGCAGCCAAGGCCACCGGGGTGGGAGCACTGAAGCTTTCTTT CASSQGHRGGSTEAFF
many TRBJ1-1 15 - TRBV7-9 TGTGCCAGCAGCTCCCTCGAGACGGTGAACACTGAAGCTTTCTTT CASSSLETVNTEAFF
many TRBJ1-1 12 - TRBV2 TGTGCCAGCAGCTACCAGAACACTGAAGCTTTCTTT CASSYQNTEAFF
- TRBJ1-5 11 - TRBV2 TGTGCTCAACATAGCAATCAGCCCCAGCATTTT CAQHSNQPQHF
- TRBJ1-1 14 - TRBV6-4 TGTGCCAGCAGTGCCCGAGGGGATGGCGGGGGGGCTTTCTTT CASSARGDGGGAFF
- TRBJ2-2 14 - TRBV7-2 TGTGCCAGCAGCGGACATGGAGGCACCGGGGAGCTGTTTTTT CASSGHGGTGELFF
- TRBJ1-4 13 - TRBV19 TGTGCCAGTAATGGCAGGGAAAATGAAAAACTGTTTTTT CASNGRENEKLFF
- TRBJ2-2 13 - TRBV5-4 TGTGCCAGCAGCGACGGGGCGAGCGGGGAGCTGTTTTTT CASSDGASGELFF
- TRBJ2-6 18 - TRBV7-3 TGTGCCAGCAGCGGCGGGACAGGCAGCGGGAGGAGCCCTAACGTCCTGACTTTC CASSGGTGSGRSPNVLTF
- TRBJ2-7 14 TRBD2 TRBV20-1 TGCAGTGCTGGGACTAGCGGGGGCTCCTACGAGCAGTACTTC CSAGTSGGSYEQYF
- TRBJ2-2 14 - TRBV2 TGTGCCAGCACCGAGGGCAGGGAGGTCGGGGAGCTGTTTTTT CASTEGREVGELFF
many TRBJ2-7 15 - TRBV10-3 TGTGCCCTCAGGGCAGGGGTTGGGCTGTCCTACGAGCAGTACTTC CALRAGVGLSYEQYF
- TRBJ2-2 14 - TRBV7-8 TGTGCCAGCAGTTTCTGGGTTAGCACCGGGGAGCTGTTTTTT CASSFWVSTGELFF
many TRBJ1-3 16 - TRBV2 TGTGCCAGCAGTAACATTGACAGCAACTCTGGAAACACCATATATTTT CASSNIDSNSGNTIYF
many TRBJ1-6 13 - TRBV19 TGTGCCAGTAGTATCGGCGGAGATTCACCCCTCCACTTT CASSIGGDSPLHF
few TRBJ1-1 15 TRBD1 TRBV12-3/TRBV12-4 TGTGCCAGCAGCTTAGGGGGCAGGGAGGGGTCTGGAGCTTTCTTT CASSLGGREGSGAFF
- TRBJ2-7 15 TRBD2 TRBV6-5 TGTGCCAGCAGTTACCTGGCTAGCGGAGGAGGGGAGCAGTACTTC CASSYLASGGGEQYF
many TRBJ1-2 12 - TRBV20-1 TGCAGTGCTAGTGACCGTGACTATGGCTACACCTTC CSASDRDYGYTF
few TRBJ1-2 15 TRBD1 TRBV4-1 TGCGCCAGCAGCCAGCCGGGACAGGGCATCTATGGCTACACCTTC CASSQPGQGIYGYTF
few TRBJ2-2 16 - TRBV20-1 TGCAGTGCTAGAGCCCCTGTCCCCACAGCTACCGGGGAGCTGTTTTTT CSARAPVPTATGELFF
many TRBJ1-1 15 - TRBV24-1 TGTGCCACCAGTGATACAAAACGGGGGAAAACTGAAGCTTTCTTT CATSDTKRGKTEAFF
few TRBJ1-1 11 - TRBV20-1 TGCAGTGCTAGTTATGGGACAGAAGCTTTCTTT CSASYGTEAFF
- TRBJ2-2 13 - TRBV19 TGTGCCAGTAAAATATCGACTCGAAGGGAGCTGTTTTTT CASKISTRRELFF
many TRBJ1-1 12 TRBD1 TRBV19 TGTGCCATTTCACAGGGGCCGACTGAAGCTTTCTTT CAISQGPTEAFF
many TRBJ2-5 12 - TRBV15 TGTGCCACCAGCAATCCCCAAGAGACCCAGTACTTC CATSNPQETQYF
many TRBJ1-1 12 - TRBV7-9 TGTGCCAGCAGCTTCGAGGACAGAGAAGCTTTCTTT CASSFEDREAFF
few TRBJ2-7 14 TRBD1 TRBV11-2 TGTGCCAGCAGCCCCCCGCGGGACAGGGACGAGCAGTACTTC CASSPPRDRDEQYF
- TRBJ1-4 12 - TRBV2 TGTGCCAGCAGTGAGGGGACGGAAAAACTGTTTTTT CASSEGTEKLFF